The T cell receptor beta chain under discussion was sequenced for a study of blood T cell repertoires in COVID-19. Trimming removed 5 bases at V and 1 base at J, with 9 bases between. The CDR3 is 13 amino acids. Germline V gene data show CDR1 as LGHDT and CDR2 as YNNKEL (reference sequence). Per the authors' pipeline: For nucleated cells, counts were estimated from reference gene primer amplification. The table came from immunoSEQ multiplex PCR; TCRdb's copy has only in-frame clones and leaves some out. The DNA was the basis for D and trimming; V, J and clone size are from that table. The table has about 190,000 clones, approximately 84% seen once.

Sequencing was carried out using peripheral blood. The receptor was isolated from a woman aged 70-85 years with active or convalescent COVID-19. The chain links TRBV3-1 (or the pseudogene TRBV3-2) to TRBJ2-7; tentatively, D is TRBD2 (5 bases). The CDR3 bases are TGTGCCAGCAGCATGAGCGGTTCCTACGAGCAGTACTTC. This sequence encodes CASSMSGSYEQYF.